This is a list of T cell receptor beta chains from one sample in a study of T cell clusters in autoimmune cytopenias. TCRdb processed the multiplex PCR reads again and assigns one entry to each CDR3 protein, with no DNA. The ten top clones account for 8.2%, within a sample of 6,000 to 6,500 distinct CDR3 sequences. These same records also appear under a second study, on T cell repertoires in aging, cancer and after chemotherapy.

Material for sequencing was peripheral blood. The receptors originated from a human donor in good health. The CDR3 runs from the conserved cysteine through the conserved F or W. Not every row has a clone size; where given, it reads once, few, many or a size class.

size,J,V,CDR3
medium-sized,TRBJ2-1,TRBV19,CASSITGPYNEQFF
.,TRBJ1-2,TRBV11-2,CASSLRDRGYGYTF
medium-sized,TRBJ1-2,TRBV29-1,CSVEGTGAFYGYTF
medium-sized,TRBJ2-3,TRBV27,CASSLSAGGNTDTQYF
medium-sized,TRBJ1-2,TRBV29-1,CSVPYNREDRAGYTF
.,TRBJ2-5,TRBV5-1,CASSLGQQRETQYF
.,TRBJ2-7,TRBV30,CAWSVLRGEQYF
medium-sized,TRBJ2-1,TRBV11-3,CASSLGSGTGHNEQFF
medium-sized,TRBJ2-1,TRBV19,CASSRVRDLGTDEQFF
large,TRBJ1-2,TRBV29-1,CSGGPLNYGYTF
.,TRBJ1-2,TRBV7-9,CASSFGLADYGYTF
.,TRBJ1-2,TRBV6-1,CASSGVRNYGYTF
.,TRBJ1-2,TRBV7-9,CASAGQQSYGYTF
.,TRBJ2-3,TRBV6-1,CASSYSWGDTQYF
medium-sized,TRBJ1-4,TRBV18,CASSTTEKLFF
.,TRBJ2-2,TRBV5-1,CASSLLWTGPGELFF
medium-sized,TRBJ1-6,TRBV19,CASSIGGGSSYNSPLHF
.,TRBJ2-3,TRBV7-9,CASSLARGQIDTQYF
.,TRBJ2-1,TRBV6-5,CASTRGGNNEQFF
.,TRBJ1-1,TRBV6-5,CASSPVGGEAFF
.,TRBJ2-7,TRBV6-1,CASPGQGDYEQYF
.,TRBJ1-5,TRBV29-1,CSVRTAKREPQHF
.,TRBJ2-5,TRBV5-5,CASSQRSGQGLETQYF
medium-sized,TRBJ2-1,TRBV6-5,CASSSGLHEQFF
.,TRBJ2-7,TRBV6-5,CASSYPGHYEQYF
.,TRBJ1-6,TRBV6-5,CASSYGGTRSPFHF
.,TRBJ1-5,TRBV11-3,CASSRQGTNQPQHF
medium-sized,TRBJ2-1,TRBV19,CASTTKIAELSYNEQFF
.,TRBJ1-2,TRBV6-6,CASSRDGVPNGYTF
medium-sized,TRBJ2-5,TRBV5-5,CASSFASGGKEGTQYF
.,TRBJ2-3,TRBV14,CASSQDVSPVTDTQYF
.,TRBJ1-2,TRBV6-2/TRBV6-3,CASSYAGLAYGYTF
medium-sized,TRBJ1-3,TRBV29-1,CSVADKSSGNTIYF
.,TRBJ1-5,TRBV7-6,CASSSSPSSNQPQHF
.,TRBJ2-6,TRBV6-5,CASSSQGTGANVLTF
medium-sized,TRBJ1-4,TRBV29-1,CSVGQGGVGKLFF
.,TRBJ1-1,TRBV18,CASFGQSNTEAFF
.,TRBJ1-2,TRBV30,CAWRGTEASFYGYTF
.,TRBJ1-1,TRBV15,CATKGRGRDTEAFF
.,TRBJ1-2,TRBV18,CASSLQQFRESYGYTF